This record looks at one T cell receptor (beta chain) sequence and its context. This entry belongs to a study of blood T cell repertoires in COVID-19. In the study overall: The origin of the acute and convalescent COVID-19 samples was the United States, Italy and Spain. In each case, the material was cDNA or gDNA derived from T cells, B-cell-depleted T cells, or PBMCs.

Looked up from germline, CDR1 is MNHEY and CDR2 is SVGAGI. V shed 7 bases, J shed 7 bases, and the junction held 6 bases outside the gene matches. This CDR3 has 13 residues. Seattle cases were enrolled at active infection and followed longitudinally. The data were produced by immunoSEQ multiplex PCR, yet TCRdb's version contains in-frame clones alone and is incomplete. The sample records roughly 230,000 clones, around 91% being singletons. The genes are TRBV6-5 and TRBJ2-2; 7 bases match TRBD1. The sample comprised peripheral blood. This clonotype was obtained from a woman aged 60 to 75 with COVID-19, enrolled during active disease. CDR3 coding DNA: TGTGCCAGCACCAGGGGGTATAGCGGGGAGCTGTTTTTT. This gives the protein CASTRGYSGELFF.